This T cell receptor (beta chain) was sequenced during a study of blood T cells in healthy people across ages. Study summary: In model experiments, template switching was able to capture about one barcoded beta molecule for every two T cells that were present. The study's findings and limits: Per million T cells, TCR beta diversity dropped about linearly as age rose.

Together with a sample-barcoded 5' primer, a J-beta primer mix was included in a second PCR lasting about 6 to 11 cycles. TCRdb reprocessed the 5' RACE reads via MiXCR and lists one record per CDR3 protein. The data contain around 780,000 distinct CDR3 sequences, just over 55% of them seen just once; the ten biggest clones take up under 30%. V shed 3 bases and J shed 13 bases, with 22 bases lying between them. The CDR3 consists of 15 residues. CDR1 MDHEN and CDR2 SYDVKM come from the germline V gene. For this clonotype: Its antigen is unidentified.

Every sample yielded at least 6.5 million isolated PBMCs. The chain is built from TRBV28 and TRBJ2-4; D perhaps matches TRBD1 (5 bases). The receptor comes from a man aged 35 to 55 in good health. Sequencing was carried out using blood. CDR3 amino acids: CASSLGGAVTQRQYF. The CDR3 bases are TGTGCCAGCAGTTTGGGTGGGGCGGTGACCCAAAGGCAGTACTTC. The full variable domain, completed using reference TRBV28 and TRBJ2-4, is DVKVTQSSRYLVKRTGEKVFLECVQDMDHENMFWYRQDPGLGLRLIYFSYDVKMKEKGDIPEGYSVSREKKERFSLILESASTNQTSMYLCASSLGGAVTQRQYFGAGTRLSVL.